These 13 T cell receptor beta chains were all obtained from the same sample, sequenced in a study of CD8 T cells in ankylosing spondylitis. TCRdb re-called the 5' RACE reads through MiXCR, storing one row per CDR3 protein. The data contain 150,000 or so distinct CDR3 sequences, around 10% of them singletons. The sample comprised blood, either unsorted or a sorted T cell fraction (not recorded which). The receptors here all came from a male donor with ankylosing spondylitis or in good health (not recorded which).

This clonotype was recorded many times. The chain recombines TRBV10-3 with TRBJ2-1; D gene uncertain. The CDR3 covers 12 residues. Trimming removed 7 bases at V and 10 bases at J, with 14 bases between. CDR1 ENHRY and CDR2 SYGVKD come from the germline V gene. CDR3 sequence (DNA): TGTGCCATCATGAAGGACGCCGCAGAGCAGTTCTTC. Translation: CAIMKDAAEQFF.

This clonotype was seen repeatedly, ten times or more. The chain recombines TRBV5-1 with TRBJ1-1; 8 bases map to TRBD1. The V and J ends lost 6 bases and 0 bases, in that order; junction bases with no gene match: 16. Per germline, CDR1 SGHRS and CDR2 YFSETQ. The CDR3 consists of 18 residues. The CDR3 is CASKTGANPTLMNTEAFF. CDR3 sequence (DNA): TGCGCCAGCAAGACAGGGGCGAACCCAACCCTCATGAACACTGAAGCTTTCTTT.

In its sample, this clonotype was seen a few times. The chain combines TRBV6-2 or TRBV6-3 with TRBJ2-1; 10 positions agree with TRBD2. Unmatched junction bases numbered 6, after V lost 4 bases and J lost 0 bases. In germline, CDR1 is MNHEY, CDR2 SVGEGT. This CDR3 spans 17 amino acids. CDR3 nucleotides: TGTGCCAGCAGTTGGGGACTAGCGCCAAGCTCCTACAATGAGCAGTTCTTC. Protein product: CASSWGLAPSSYNEQFF.

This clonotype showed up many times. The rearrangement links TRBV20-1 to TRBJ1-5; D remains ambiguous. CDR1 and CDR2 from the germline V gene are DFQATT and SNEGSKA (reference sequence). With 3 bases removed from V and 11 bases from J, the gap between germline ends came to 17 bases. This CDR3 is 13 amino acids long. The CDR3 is CSASFTEQSAQHF. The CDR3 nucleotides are TGCAGTGCTAGTTTTACAGAACAATCAGCCCAGCATTTT.

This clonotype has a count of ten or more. In DNA, the CDR3 is TGCAGTGCTAGAGATCGATCAGTTGAAGCTTTCTTT. Protein: CSARDRSVEAFF. The chain carries TRBV20-1 and TRBJ1-1; D is unresolved. Germline V gene sequence: CDR1 DFQATT, CDR2 SNEGSKA (reference sequence). V gave up 0 bases and J gave up 7 bases, with 9 bases separating them. This CDR3 has 12 residues.

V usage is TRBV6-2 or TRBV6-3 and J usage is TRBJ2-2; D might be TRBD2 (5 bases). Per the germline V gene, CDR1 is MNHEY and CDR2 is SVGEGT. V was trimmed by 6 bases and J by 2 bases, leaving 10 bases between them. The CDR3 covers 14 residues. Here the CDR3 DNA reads TGTGCCAGCAGGAGGACTGCAAACACCGGGGAGCTGTTTTTT. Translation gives CASRRTANTGELFF.

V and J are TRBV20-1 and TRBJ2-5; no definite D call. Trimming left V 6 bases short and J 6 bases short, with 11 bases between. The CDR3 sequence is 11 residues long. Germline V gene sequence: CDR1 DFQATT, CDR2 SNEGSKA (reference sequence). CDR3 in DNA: TGCAGTGCCACGGACCTTCAGACCCAGTACTTC. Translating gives CSATDLQTQYF.

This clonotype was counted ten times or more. The CDR3 spells CSALSISGWGSYNEQFF. CDR3 nucleotides: TGCAGTGCTCTTTCAATTAGCGGGTGGGGCTCCTACAATGAGCAGTTCTTC. This chain links TRBV20-1 with TRBJ2-1; 7 positions agree with TRBD2. In germline, CDR1 is DFQATT, CDR2 SNEGSKA (reference sequence). The V segment lost 5 bases and the J segment 0 bases; nucleotides outside the gene matches: 13. The CDR3 runs to 17 residues.

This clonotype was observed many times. The CDR3 DNA reads as TGCAGTGCTAGGGACAGGGGACGAGTAGGGACTGAAGCTTTCTTT. It codes for CSARDRGRVGTEAFF. The V gene is TRBV20-1, the J gene TRBJ1-1; 9 bases are shared with TRBD1. J lost 5 bases, V lost 3 bases, and 10 bases had no gene match. The CDR3 has 15 amino acids. Germline CDR1 is DFQATT and CDR2 is SNEGSKA (reference sequence).

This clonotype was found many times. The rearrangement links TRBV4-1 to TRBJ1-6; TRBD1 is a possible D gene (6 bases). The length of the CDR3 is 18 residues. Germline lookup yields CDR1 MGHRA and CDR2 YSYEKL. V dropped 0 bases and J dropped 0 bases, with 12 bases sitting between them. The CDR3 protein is CASSQDMRGSSYNSPLHF. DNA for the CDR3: TGCGCCAGCAGCCAAGATATGAGGGGGAGCTCCTATAATTCACCCCTCCACTTT.

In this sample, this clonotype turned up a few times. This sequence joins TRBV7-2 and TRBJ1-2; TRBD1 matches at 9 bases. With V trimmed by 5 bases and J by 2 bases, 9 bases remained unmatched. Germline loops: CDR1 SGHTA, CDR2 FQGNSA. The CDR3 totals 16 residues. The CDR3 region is CASSLMPGQGNYGYTF. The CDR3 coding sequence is TGTGCCAGCAGCCTAATGCCGGGACAGGGCAACTATGGCTACACCTTC.

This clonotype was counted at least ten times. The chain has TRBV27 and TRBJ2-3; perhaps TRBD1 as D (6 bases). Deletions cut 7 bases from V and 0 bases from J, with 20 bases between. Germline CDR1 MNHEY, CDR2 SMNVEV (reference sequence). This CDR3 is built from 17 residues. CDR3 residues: CASIYRALNPSTDTQYF. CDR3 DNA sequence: TGTGCCAGCATCTACAGGGCCCTAAACCCTAGCACAGATACGCAGTATTTT.

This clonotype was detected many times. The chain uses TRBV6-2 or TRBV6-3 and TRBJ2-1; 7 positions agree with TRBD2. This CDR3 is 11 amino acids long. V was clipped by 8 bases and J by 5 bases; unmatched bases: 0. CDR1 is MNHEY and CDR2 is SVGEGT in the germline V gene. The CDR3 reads CASGRDNEQFF. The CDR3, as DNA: TGTGCCAGCGGGAGGGACAATGAGCAGTTCTTC.